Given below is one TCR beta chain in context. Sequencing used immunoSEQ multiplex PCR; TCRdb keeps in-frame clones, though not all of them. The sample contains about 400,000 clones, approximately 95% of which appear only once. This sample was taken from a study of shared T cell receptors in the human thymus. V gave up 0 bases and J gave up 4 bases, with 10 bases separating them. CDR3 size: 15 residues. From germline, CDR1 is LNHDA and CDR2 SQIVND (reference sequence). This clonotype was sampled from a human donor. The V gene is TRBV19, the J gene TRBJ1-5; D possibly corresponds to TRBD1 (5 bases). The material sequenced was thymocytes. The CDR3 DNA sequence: TGTGCCAGTAGTATAGACCGGGGGATGAATCAGCCCCAGCATTTT. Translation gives CASSIDRGMNQPQHF.